This T cell receptor (beta chain) was captured by sequencing in a study of shared clonotypes between healthy human individuals. Study results and caveats: Larger estimated richness was generally seen in naive subsets than in memory subsets. Non-shared clonotypes displayed generation probabilities falling below those of clonotypes present in all four donors.

Points on this clone: The target antigen is unknown. This sample also contains other DNA sequences that code for the same CDR3.

Donors, healthy HIV-negative adults, lacked recent acute infections or vaccinations. There are 16 residues in the CDR3. The germline V gene has CDR1 SGHRS and CDR2 YFSETQ. After removal of 3 bases from V and 1 base from J, the junction contained 2 bases not matched to a gene. The data were produced by immunoSEQ multiplex PCR, yet TCRdb's version contains in-frame clones alone and is incomplete. The sample has about 2.3 million clones, around 90% seen once; the top ten hold about 0.41%. The chain combines TRBV5-1 with TRBJ2-5, with 14 bases matching TRBD2. Sequenced sample: naive CD4+ T cells from PBMCs. As for subset: CD45RA+ positively selected. The clonotype originates from a man younger than 35 in good health. Some clones in this sample may be carry-over from other donors' samples. The CDR3 DNA is TGCGCCAGCAGCTGGGGACTAGCGGGAGCCCAAGAGACCCAGTACTTC. Its protein is CASSWGLAGAQETQYF.